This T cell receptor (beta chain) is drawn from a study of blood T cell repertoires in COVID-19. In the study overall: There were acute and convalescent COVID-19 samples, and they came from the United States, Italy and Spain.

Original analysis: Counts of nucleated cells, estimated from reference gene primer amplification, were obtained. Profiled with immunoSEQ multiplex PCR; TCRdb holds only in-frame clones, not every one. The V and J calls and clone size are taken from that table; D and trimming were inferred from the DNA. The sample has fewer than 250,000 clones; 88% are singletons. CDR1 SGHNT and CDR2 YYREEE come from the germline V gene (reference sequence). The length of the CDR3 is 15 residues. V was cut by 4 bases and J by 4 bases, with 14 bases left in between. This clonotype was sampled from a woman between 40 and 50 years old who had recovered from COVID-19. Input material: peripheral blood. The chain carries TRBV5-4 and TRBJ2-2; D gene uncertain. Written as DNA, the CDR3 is TGTGCCAGCAGCCCCCCCCCGGGTCCCACCGGGGAGCTGTTTTTT. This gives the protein CASSPPPGPTGELFF.